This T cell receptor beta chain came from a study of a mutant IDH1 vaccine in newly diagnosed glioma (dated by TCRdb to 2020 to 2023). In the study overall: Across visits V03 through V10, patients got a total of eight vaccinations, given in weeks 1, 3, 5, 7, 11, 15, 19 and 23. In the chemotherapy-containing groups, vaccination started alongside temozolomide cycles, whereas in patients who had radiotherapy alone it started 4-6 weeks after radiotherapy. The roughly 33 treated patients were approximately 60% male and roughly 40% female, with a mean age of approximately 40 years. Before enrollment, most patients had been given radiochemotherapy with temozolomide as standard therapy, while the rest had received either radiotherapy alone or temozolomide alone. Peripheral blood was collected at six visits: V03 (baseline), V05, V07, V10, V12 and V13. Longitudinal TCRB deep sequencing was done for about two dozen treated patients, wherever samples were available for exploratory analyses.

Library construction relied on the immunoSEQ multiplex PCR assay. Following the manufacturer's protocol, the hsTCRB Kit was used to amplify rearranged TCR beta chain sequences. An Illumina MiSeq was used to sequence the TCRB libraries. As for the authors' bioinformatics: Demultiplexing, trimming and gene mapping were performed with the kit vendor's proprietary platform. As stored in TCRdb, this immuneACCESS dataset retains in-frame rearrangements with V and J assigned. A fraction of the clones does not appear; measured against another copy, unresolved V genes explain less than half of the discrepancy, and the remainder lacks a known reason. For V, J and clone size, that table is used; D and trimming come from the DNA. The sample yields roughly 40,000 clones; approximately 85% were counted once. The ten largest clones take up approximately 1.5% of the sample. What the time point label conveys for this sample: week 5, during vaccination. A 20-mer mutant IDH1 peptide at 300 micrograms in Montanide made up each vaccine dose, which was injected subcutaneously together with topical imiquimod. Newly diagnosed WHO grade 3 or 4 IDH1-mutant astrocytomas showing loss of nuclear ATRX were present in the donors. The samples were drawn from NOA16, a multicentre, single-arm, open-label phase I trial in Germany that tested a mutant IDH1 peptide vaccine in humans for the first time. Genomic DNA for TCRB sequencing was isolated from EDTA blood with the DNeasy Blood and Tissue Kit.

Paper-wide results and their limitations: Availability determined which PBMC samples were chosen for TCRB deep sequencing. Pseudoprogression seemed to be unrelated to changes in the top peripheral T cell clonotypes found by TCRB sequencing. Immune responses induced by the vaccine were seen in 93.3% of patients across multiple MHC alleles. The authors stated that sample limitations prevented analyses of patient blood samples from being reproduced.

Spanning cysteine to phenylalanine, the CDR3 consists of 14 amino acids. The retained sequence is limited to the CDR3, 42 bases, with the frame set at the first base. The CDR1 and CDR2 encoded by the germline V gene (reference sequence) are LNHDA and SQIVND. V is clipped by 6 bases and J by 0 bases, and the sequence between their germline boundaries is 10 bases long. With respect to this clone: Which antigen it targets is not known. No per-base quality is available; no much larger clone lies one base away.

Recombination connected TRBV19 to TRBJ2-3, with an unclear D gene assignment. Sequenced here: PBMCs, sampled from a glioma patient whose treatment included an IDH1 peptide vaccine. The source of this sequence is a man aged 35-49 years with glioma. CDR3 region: CASSMRDSTDTQYF. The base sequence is TGTGCCAGTAGCATGAGAGATAGCACAGATACGCAGTATTTT.